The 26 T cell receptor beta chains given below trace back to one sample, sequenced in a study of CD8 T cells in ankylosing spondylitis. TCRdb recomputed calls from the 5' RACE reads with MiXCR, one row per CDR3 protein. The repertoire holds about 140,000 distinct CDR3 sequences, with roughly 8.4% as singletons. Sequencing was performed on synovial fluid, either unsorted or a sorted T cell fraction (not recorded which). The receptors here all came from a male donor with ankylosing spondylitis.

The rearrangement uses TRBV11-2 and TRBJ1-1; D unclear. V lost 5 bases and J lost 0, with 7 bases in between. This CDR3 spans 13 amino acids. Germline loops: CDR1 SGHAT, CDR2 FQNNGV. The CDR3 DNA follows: TGTGCCAGCAGCGGATCATTGAACACTGAAGCTTTCTTT. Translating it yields CASSGSLNTEAFF.

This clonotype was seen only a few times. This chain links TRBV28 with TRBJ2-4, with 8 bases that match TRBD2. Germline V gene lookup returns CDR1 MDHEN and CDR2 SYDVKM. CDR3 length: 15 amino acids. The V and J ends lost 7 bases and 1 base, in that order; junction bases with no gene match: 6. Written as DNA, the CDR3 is TGTGCCAGCACCACCCCGGGAGGGGCCAAAAACATTCAGTACTTC. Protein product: CASTTPGGAKNIQYF.

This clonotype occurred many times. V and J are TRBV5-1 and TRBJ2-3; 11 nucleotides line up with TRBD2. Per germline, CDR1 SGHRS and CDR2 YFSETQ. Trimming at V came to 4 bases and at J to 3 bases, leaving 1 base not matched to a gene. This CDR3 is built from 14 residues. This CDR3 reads CASSASGGTDTQYF. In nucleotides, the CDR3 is TGCGCCAGCAGCGCTAGCGGGGGGACAGATACGCAGTATTTT. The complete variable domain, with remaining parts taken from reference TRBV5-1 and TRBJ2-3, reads KAGVTQTPRYLIKTRGQQVTLSCSPISGHRSVSWYQQTPGQGLQFLFEYFSETQRNKGNFPGRFSGRQFSNSRSEMNVSTLELGDSALYLCASSASGGTDTQYFGPGTRLTVL.

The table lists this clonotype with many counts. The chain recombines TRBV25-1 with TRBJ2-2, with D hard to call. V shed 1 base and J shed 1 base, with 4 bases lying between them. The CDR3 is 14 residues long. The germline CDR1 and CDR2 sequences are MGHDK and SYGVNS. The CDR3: CASSEWMNTGELFF. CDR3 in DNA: TGTGCCAGCAGTGAATGGATGAACACCGGGGAGCTGTTTTTT.

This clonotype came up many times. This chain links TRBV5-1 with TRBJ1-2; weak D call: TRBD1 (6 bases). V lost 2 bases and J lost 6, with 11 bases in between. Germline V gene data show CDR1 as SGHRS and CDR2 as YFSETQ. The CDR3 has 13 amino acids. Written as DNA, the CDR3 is TGCGCCAGCAGCTTACTATACAGGGATGGCTACACCTTC. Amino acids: CASSLLYRDGYTF.

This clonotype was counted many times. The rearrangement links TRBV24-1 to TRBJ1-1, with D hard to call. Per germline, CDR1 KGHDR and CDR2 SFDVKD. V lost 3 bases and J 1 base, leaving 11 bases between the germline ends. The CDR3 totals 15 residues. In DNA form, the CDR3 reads TGTGCCACCAGTGATCCCGTCGCCAGGAACACTGAAGCTTTCTTT. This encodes CATSDPVARNTEAFF.

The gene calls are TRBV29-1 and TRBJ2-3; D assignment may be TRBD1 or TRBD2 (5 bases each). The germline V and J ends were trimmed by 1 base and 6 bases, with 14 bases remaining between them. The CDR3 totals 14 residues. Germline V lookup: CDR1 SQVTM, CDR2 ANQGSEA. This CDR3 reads CSVEGGTRADTQYF. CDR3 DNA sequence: TGCAGCGTTGAAGGAGGGACGCGAGCGGATACGCAGTATTTT.

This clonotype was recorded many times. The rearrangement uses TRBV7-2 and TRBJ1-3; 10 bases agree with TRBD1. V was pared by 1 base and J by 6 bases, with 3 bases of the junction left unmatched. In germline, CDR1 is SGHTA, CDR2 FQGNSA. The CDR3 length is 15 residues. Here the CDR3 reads CASSLVGTGENTIYF. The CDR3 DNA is TGTGCCAGCAGCTTAGTTGGGACAGGGGAAAACACCATATATTTT.

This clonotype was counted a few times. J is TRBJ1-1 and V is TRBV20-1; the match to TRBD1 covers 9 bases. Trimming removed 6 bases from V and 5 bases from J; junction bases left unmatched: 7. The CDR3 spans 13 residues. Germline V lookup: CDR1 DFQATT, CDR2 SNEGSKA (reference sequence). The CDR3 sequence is CSATRTGETEAFF. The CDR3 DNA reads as TGCAGTGCCACCAGGACAGGGGAAACTGAAGCTTTCTTT.

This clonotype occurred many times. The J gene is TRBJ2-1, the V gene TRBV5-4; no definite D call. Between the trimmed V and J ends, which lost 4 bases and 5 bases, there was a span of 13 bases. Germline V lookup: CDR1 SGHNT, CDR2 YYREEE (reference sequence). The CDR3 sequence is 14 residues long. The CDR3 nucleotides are TGTGCCAGCAGCCATCTACCAGACGACAATGAGCAGTTCTTC. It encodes CASSHLPDDNEQFF.

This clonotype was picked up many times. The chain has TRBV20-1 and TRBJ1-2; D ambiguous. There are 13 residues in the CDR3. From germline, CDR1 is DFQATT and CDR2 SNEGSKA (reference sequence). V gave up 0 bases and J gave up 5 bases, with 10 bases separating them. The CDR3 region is CSARESLGYGYTF. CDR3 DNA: TGCAGTGCTAGAGAGAGTTTAGGGTATGGCTACACCTTC.

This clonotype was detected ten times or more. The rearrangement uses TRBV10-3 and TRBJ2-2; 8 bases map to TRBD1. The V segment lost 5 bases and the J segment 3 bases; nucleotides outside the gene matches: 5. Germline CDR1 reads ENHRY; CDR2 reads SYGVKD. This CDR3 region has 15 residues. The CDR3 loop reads CAISWDRTDTGELFF. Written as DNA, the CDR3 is TGTGCCATCAGTTGGGACAGGACTGACACCGGGGAGCTGTTTTTT.

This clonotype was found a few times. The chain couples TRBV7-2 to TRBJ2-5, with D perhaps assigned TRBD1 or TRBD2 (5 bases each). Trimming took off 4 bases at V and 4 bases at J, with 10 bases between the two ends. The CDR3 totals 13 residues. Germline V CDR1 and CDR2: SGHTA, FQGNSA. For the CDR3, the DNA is TGTGCCAGCAGCTCGGGGCATTTAGAGACCCAGTACTTC. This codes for CASSSGHLETQYF.

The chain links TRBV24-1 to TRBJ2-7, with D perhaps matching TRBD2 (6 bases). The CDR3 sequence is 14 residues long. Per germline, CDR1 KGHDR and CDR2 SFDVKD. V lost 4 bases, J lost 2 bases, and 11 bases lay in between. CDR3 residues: CATSEAGRPYEQYF. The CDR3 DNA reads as TGTGCCACCAGTGAAGCGGGCCGCCCCTACGAGCAGTACTTC.

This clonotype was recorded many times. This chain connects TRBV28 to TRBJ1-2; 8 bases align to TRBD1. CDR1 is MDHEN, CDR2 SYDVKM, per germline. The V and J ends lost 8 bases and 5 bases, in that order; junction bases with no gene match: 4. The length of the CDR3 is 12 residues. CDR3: CASWGQEYGYTF. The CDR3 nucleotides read TGTGCCAGCTGGGGACAGGAATATGGCTACACCTTC.

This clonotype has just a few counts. The CDR3 coding sequence is TGTGCCAGCAGCCGGAGTGGTTATACGCAGTATTTT. Translation: CASSRSGYTQYF. The chain joins TRBV14 to TRBJ2-3; D remains unclear. This CDR3 has 12 residues. V was shortened by 4 bases and J by 7 bases, with 9 bases between the two germline ends. Germline V gene sequence: CDR1 SGHDN, CDR2 FVKESK.

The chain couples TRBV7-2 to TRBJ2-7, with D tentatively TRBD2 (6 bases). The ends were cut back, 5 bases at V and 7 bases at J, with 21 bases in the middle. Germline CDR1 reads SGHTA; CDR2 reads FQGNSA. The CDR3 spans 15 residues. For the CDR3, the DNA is TGTGCCAGCAGCCCTTATGGGGGACTCTGGGCTGAGCAGTACTTC. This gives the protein CASSPYGGLWAEQYF.

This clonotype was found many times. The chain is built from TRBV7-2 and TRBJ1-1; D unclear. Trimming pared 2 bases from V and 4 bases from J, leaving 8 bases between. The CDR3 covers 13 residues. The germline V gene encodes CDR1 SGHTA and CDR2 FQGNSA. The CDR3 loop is CASSLIRSTEAFF. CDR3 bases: TGTGCCAGCAGCTTAATAAGGAGCACTGAAGCTTTCTTT.

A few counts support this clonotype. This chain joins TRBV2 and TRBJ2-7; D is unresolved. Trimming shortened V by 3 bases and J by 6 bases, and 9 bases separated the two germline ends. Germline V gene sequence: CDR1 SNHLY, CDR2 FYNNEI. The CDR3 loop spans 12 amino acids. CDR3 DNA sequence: TGTGCCAGCAGTGAGACCCTTGGCGAGCAGTACTTC. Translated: CASSETLGEQYF.

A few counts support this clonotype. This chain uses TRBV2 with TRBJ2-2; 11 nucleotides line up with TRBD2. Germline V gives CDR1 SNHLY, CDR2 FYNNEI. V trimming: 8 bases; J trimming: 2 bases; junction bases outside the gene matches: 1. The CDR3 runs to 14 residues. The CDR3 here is CASGTSGNTGELFF. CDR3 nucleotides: TGTGCCAGCGGGACTAGCGGTAACACCGGGGAGCTGTTTTTT.

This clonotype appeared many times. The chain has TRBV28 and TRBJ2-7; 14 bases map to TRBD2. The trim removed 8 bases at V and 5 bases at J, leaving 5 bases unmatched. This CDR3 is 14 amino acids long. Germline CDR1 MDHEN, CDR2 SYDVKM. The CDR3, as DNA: TGTGCCAGCTCGGGACTAGCGGGAGCCCACGAGCAGTACTTC. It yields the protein CASSGLAGAHEQYF.

The chain's CDR3 is CSAREVGSYNEQFF. CDR3 DNA: TGCAGTGCTCGTGAGGTGGGCTCCTACAATGAGCAGTTCTTC. The J gene is TRBJ2-1, the V gene TRBV20-1; D gene uncertain. V shed 5 bases and J shed 0 bases, with 11 bases lying between them. Germline CDR1 and CDR2: DFQATT and SNEGSKA (reference sequence). The CDR3 totals 14 residues.

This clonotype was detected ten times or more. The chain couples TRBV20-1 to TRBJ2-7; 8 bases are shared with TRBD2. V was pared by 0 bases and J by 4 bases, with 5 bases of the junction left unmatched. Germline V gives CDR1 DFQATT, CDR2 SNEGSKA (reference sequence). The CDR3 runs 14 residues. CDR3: CSARDWSGRYEQYF. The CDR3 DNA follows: TGCAGTGCTAGAGATTGGAGCGGGAGATACGAGCAGTACTTC.

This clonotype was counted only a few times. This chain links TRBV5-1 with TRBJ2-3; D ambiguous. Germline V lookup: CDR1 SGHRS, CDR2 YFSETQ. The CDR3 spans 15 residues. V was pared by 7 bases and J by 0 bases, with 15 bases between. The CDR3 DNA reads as TGCGCCAGCTACTCCCTGCCTACTAGCACAGATACGCAGTATTTT. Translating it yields CASYSLPTSTDTQYF.

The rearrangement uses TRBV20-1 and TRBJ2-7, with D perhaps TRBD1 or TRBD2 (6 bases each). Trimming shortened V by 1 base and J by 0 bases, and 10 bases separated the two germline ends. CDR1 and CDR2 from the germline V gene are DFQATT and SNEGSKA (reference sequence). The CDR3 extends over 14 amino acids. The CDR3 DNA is TGCAGTGCTAGAGCCGGAGGGGGCTCCTACGAGCAGTACTTC. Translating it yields CSARAGGGSYEQYF.

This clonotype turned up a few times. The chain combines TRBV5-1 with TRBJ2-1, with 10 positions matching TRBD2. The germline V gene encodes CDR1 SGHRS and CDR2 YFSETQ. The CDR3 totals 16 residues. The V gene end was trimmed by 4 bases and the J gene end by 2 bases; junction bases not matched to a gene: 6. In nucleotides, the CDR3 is TGCGCCAGCAGCCCGGAAGCGGGAGGGACCTACAATGAGCAGTTCTTC. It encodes CASSPEAGGTYNEQFF.